The clone carrying this T cell receptor beta chain was recorded only once. Per the study methods: How many nucleated cells were present was estimated from reference gene primer amplification. Generated by immunoSEQ multiplex PCR, the TCRdb table keeps only in-frame clones and is missing some. That table is the source of V, J and clone size, and D and trimming were worked out from the DNA. In the table there are 95,000 to 150,000 clones, around 82% of which are singletons. These data come from a study of blood T cell repertoires in COVID-19. Background on the study: Specimens from acute and convalescent COVID-19 originated in the United States, Italy and Spain. T cells, B-cell-depleted T cells, or PBMCs provided the cDNA or gDNA that served as material.

The CDR3 has 13 amino acids. V was cut by 8 bases and J by 0 bases, with 9 bases left in between. CDR1 is SGHRS and CDR2 is YFSETQ in the germline V gene. The chain has TRBV5-1 and TRBJ1-3; tentative D call: TRBD1 (6 bases). The clonotype comes from an elderly man with active or convalescent COVID-19. The sample was peripheral blood. The CDR3 protein is CARGQFSGNTIYF. The CDR3 region has the DNA TGCGCCAGAGGACAGTTCTCTGGAAACACCATATATTTT.